These 8 T cell receptor beta chains share one sample of origin, sequenced in a study of chemoradiotherapy in HPV16-positive cancers. Method: immunoSEQ multiplex PCR; TCRdb's copy keeps in-frame clones and lacks some. This sample has some 11,000 clones, with roughly 70% found just once. Collection of the sample occurred from a patient who underwent chemoradiotherapy. The source is a human donor with HPV-associated anogenital cancer.

This clone has only one observation. CDR3 in DNA: TGTGCCACCCCCCCGGGACTAGCGGTTCTCCCGTCCTACGAGCAGTACTTC. Its protein is CATPPGLAVLPSYEQYF. The V call is TRBV19, the J call TRBJ2-7; TRBD2 agrees at 11 bases. V was pared by 10 bases and J by 1 base, with 15 bases of the junction left unmatched. Germline CDR1 reads LNHDA; CDR2 reads SQIVND (reference sequence). The CDR3 totals 17 residues.

This clone was recorded once. The chain employs TRBV9 and TRBJ2-3; D gene unclear. Germline values: CDR1 SGDLS, CDR2 YYNGEE. The V and J ends lost 4 bases and 3 bases respectively, with 9 bases between them. The CDR3 contains 13 residues. This CDR3 is CASSLYLTDTQYF. The CDR3 DNA reads as TGTGCCAGCAGCCTATACTTGACAGATACGCAGTATTTT.

This chain connects TRBV7-6 to TRBJ2-7; tentative D call: TRBD2 (5 bases). The CDR3 length is 13 residues. Per germline, CDR1 SGHVS and CDR2 FNYEAQ. V lost 3 bases to trimming and J lost 3 bases, with 9 bases between them. The CDR3 bases are TGTGCCAGCAGCTTCCGGGAAAACTACGAGCAGTACTTC. Its translation is CASSFRENYEQYF.

This clone counts as large. The junction departs from germline at one end; a sequencing error may be responsible. The rearrangement joins TRBV7-7 to TRBJ2-7, with 8 bases identical to TRBD2. Germline V gives CDR1 SSHAT, CDR2 FNYEAQ (reference sequence). The CDR3 loop spans 15 amino acids. CDR3 loop: CASSLEAGGTYEQYF. Written as DNA, the CDR3 is TGTGCTAGCAGCTTAGAGGCGGGAGGAACCTACGAGCAGTACTTC. Drawing the rest from reference TRBV7-7 and TRBJ2-7, the complete variable domain is GAGVSQSPRYKVTKRGQDVTLRCDPISSHATLYWYQQALGQGPEFLTYFNYEAQPDKSGLPSDRFSAERPEGSISTLTIQRTEQRDSAMYRCASSLEAGGTYEQYFGPGTRLTVT.

The chain combines TRBV30 with TRBJ2-1; no definite D call. The CDR3 has 14 residues. CDR1 and CDR2 (germline): GTSNPN, SVGIG (reference sequence). Trimming pared 2 bases from V and 5 bases from J, leaving 13 bases between. The CDR3 DNA reads as TGTGCCTGGAGTTTTTCAACTGGGGACAATGAGCAGTTCTTC. Its translation: CAWSFSTGDNEQFF.

The chain uses TRBV7-8 and TRBJ2-7; the D is unclear. From germline, CDR1 is SGHVS and CDR2 FQNEAQ. The CDR3 spans 14 residues. The germline V and J ends were trimmed by 5 bases and 0 bases, with 11 bases remaining between them. The CDR3 is CASSPTRSSYEQYF. The CDR3 DNA reads TGTGCCAGCAGCCCCACGCGGAGCTCCTACGAGCAGTACTTC. The complete variable domain, with remaining parts taken from reference TRBV7-8 and TRBJ2-7, reads GAGVSQSPRYKVAKRGQDVALRCDPISGHVSLFWYQQALGQGPEFLTYFQNEAQLDKSGLPSDRFFAERPEGSVSTLKIQRTQQEDSAVYLCASSPTRSSYEQYFGPGTRLTVT.

V and J are TRBV7-8 and TRBJ2-1; possibly TRBD1 or TRBD2 for D (6 bases each). This CDR3 spans 17 amino acids. With 1 base removed from V and 0 bases from J, the gap between germline ends came to 13 bases. Germline V gene sequence: CDR1 SGHVS, CDR2 FQNEAQ. CDR3 coding DNA: TGTGCCAGCAGCTTAGTGGGCGGGACAAGCTCCTACAATGAGCAGTTCTTC. This translates into CASSLVGGTSSYNEQFF.

The chain combines TRBV29-1 with TRBJ1-1; no definite D call. Trimming pared 6 bases from V and 3 bases from J, leaving 14 bases between. There are 13 residues in the CDR3. Germline V gene lookup returns CDR1 SQVTM and CDR2 ANQGSEA. CDR3 protein: CSVLPGWDTEAFF. In DNA form, the CDR3 reads TGCAGCGTCCTGCCGGGGTGGGACACTGAAGCTTTCTTT.